These 3 T cell receptor beta chains came from one sample sequenced in a study of Ad26.COV2.S vaccination and SARS-CoV-2 variants. Treatment: about 20 received Ad26.COV2.S at low or high dose, single or two shots; about 5 received placebo; per-sample allocation not given. Specimen acquisition occurred on day 63 following the initial vaccine or placebo injection. Libraries were prepared by immunoSEQ multiplex PCR; TCRdb keeps only in-frame clonotypes and omits some of them. The sample includes some 460,000 clones, 70% to 90% of them seen just once. Material: peripheral blood, obtained in a trial of Ad26.COV2.S vaccine versus placebo. The origin of the receptors is a person between 18 and 65 years old who received the Ad26.COV2.S COVID-19 vaccine or a placebo.

The chain employs TRBV5-1 and TRBJ2-3, with 12 bases aligning to TRBD2. The germline V gene has CDR1 SGHRS and CDR2 YFSETQ. V lost 2 bases and J lost 1; bases outside the gene matches: 2. This CDR3 is 16 amino acids long. In nucleotides, the CDR3 is TGCGCCAGCAGCTTTGGACTAGCGGGGCGCACAGATACGCAGTATTTT. Translated, it gives CASSFGLAGRTDTQYF.

V and J are TRBV3-1 (or the pseudogene TRBV3-2) and TRBJ2-7; 7 nucleotides line up with TRBD2. This CDR3 is built from 16 residues. The V and J ends lost 0 bases and 6 bases, in that order; junction bases with no gene match: 11. Germline CDR1 reads LGHDT; CDR2 reads YNNKEL (reference sequence). The CDR3 nucleotides are TGTGCCAGCAGCCAAGATCTCCGGACTAGATTTGGCGAGCAGTACTTC. As protein: CASSQDLRTRFGEQYF.

V is TRBV5-4 and J is TRBJ2-7; TRBD1 matches at 8 bases. This CDR3 is built from 14 residues. The germline V gene encodes CDR1 SGHNT and CDR2 YYREEE (reference sequence). The junction had 2 bases not matched to a gene; V was cut back by 1 base and J by 2 bases. CDR3 coding DNA: TGTGCCAGCAGCTTGAACAGGGGGGCCTACGAGCAGTACTTC. This gives the protein CASSLNRGAYEQYF.